The T cell receptor beta chain described here comes from a study of Graves' ophthalmopathy and Graves' hyperthyroidism. Study background: Untreated patients at initial diagnosis provided peripheral blood. Findings and limits, study-wide: Ophthalmopathy versus stable hyperthyroidism: 13-signature model gave roughly 88% sensitivity, 81.08% specificity. In blood, most expanded thyroid clonotypes above 0.001 frequency were also detected.

Reliance was placed on clinical symptoms, serum thyroxine, TRAb, thyroid ultrasound and orbital computed tomography for diagnosis. Amplifying from RNA transcripts, the study obtained TCR beta CDR3 regions. RT-PCR in the first round used HTBI primers; a second-round multiplex PCR followed. TCRdb reprocessed the multiplex PCR reads via MiXCR and lists one record per CDR3 protein. The sample gives some 750,000 distinct CDR3 sequences, roughly two fifths of which show up once; approximately 46% is in the top ten. The CDR3 runs 13 residues. Germline V gene sequence: CDR1 KGHDR, CDR2 SFDVKD. In regard to this clonotype: Antigen unknown. A junction boundary mismatches the germline segment, possibly from a read error.

The origin of this receptor is an adult man with Graves' ophthalmopathy. Source material: peripheral blood. This chain joins TRBV24-1 and TRBJ1-1; weak D call: TRBD1 (6 bases). CDR3 in amino acids: CATSGTPNTEAFF. CDR3 sequence (DNA): TGTGCCACGAGTGGGACACCCAACACTGAAGCTTTCTTT.